This T cell receptor (beta chain) is drawn from a study of T cells after posttransplantation cyclophosphamide. Study findings and constraints: After PTCy, TRB diversity resembled that of CNI/methotrexate controls.

Sampled 1 year posttransplant, controls received myeloablative marrow transplants, methotrexate and a calcineurin inhibitor. Per the germline V gene, CDR1 is SEHNR and CDR2 is FQNEAQ (reference sequence). This CDR3 has 13 amino acids. Between the trimmed V and J ends, which lost 5 bases and 7 bases, there was a span of 11 bases. The table lists this clone with a few counts. Its matching antigen is unknown. Sequenced by immunoSEQ multiplex PCR; TCRdb stores in-frame clones only, minus some. This table holds about 9,800 clones, about 89% found once. This TCR was recovered from a male patient between 45 and 60 years old who received an allogeneic stem cell transplant from an unrelated donor, was CMV-positive, and had chronic GVHD only. Some of these T cells may belong to the graft donor. The chain combines TRBV7-9 with TRBJ1-4; perhaps TRBD1 as D (5 bases). Material: PBMCs, obtained just over 440 days after allogeneic stem cell transplant with calcineurin inhibitor and methotrexate. DNA for the CDR3: TGTGCCAGCAGCACCACAGGTTTTGAAAAACTGTTTTTT. Translated: CASSTTGFEKLFF.